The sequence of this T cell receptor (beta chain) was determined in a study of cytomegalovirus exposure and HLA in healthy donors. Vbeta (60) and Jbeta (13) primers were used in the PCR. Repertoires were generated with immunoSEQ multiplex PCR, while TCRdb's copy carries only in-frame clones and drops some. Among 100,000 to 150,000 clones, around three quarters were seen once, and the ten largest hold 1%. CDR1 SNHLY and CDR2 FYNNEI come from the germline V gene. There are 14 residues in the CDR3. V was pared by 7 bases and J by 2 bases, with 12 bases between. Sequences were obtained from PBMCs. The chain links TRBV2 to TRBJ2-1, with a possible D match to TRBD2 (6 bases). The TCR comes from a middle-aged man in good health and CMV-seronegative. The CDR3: CASTLTGAYNEQFF. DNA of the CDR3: TGTGCCAGCACCCTGACGGGGGCCTACAATGAGCAGTTCTTC.